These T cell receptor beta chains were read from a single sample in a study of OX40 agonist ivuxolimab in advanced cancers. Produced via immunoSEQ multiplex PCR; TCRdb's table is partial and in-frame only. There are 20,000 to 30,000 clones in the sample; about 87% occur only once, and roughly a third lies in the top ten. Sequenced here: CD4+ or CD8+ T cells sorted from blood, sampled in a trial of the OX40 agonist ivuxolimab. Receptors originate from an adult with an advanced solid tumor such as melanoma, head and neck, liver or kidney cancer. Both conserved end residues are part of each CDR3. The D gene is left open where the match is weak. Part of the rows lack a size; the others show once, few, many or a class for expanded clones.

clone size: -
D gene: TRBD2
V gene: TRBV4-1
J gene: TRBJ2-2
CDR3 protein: CASSRYSLAGGSNTGELFF
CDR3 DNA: TGCGCCAGCAGCCGATACTCCCTAGCGGGGGGCTCGAACACCGGGGAGCTGTTTTTT

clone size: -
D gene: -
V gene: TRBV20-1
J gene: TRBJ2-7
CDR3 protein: CSALTGYEQYF
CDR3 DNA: TGCAGTGCTCTAACAGGTTACGAGCAGTACTTC

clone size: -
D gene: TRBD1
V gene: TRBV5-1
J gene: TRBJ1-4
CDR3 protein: CASSRDSEGEKLFF
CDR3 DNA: TGCGCCAGCAGCCGGGACAGCGAGGGTGAAAAACTGTTTTTT

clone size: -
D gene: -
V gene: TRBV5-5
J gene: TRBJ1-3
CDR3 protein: CASSLRNTIYF
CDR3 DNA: TGTGCCAGCAGCTTGAGGAACACCATATATTTT

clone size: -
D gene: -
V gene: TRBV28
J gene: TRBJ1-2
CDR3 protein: CASRTRDGYTF
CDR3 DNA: TGTGCCAGCAGAACACGGGATGGCTACACCTTC

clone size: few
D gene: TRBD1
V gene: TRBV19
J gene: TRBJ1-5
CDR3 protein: CASRDRGYPDQPQHF
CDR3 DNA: TGTGCCAGCCGGGACAGGGGTTATCCTGATCAGCCCCAGCATTTT

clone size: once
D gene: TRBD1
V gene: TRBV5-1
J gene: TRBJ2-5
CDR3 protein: CASSLVGDSETQYF
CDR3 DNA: TGCGCCAGCAGCTTGGTAGGGGACAGTGAGACCCAGTACTTC

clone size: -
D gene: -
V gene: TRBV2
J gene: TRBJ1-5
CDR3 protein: CASISRAGQPQHF
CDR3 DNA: TGTGCCAGCATTTCGAGGGCAGGGCAGCCCCAGCATTTT

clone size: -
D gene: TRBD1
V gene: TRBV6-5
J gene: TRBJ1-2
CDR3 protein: CASSYRQGRGYTF
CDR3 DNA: TGTGCCAGCAGTTACAGACAGGGGAGAGGCTACACCTTC

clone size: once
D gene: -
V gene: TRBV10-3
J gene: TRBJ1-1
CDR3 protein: CAISESAGLGTEAFF
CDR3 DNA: TGTGCCATCAGTGAGTCGGCAGGGCTGGGGACTGAAGCTTTCTTT

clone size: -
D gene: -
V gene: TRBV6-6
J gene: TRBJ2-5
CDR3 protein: CASSYSGAPGEETQYF
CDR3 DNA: TGTGCCAGCAGTTACTCAGGTGCCCCGGGAGAAGAGACCCAGTACTTC

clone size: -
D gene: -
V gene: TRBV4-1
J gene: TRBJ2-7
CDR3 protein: CASSQDWTLAASYEQYF
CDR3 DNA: TGCGCCAGCAGCCAAGATTGGACCCTAGCAGCCTCCTACGAGCAGTACTTC

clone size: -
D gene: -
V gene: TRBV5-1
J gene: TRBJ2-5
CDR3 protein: CASSKESQETQYF
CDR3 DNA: TGCGCCAGCAGCAAGGAGAGCCAAGAGACCCAGTACTTC

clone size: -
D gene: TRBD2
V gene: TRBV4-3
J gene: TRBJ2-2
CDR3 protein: CASSQDDRLAGGAGELFF
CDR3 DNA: TGCGCCAGCAGCCAAGATGACCGACTAGCGGGGGGGGCCGGGGAGCTGTTTTTT

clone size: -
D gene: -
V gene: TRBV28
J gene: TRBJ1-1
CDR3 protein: CASPPGVTEAFF
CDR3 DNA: TGTGCCAGCCCCCCGGGGGTCACTGAAGCTTTCTTT

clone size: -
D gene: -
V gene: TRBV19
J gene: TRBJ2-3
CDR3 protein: CASSPSDGGTSTDTQYF
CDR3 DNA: TGTGCCAGTAGTCCCTCCGATGGCGGTACTAGCACAGATACGCAGTATTTT

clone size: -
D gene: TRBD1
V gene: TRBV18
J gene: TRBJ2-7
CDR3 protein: CASSPPGTGIYEQYF
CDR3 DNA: TGTGCCAGCTCACCCCCCGGGACAGGGATCTACGAGCAGTACTTC

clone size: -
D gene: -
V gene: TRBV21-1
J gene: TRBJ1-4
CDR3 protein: CASIRDRGNFCEKLFF
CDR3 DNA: TGTGCCAGCATCCGGGACAGGGGGAACTTTTGCGAAAAACTGTTTTTT

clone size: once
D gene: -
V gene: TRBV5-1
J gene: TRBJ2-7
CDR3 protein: CASSFRTESSYEQYF
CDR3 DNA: TGCGCCAGCAGCTTTAGGACGGAGAGCTCCTACGAGCAGTACTTC

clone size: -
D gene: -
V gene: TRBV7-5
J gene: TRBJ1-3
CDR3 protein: CARSLISLFYSGNTIYF
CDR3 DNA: TGTGCCAGAAGCTTAATTAGTCTGTTTTACTCTGGAAACACCATATATTTT

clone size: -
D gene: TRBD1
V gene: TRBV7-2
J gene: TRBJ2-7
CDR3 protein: CASSSRTGGNYEQYF
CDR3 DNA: TGTGCCAGCAGCTCCCGGACAGGGGGAAACTACGAGCAGTACTTC

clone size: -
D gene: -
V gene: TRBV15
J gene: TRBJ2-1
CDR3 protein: CATSRDWGKINEQFF
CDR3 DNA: TGTGCCACCAGCAGAGATTGGGGGAAAATCAATGAGCAGTTCTTC

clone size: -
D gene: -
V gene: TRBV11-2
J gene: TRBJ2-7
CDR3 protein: CASSYDRDFYEQYF
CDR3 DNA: TGTGCCAGCAGCTATGACAGGGACTTCTACGAGCAGTACTTC

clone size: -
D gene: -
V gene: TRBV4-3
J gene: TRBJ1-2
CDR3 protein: CASSRLQQGIPGYTF
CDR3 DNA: TGCGCCAGCAGCCGGCTGCAACAGGGTATCCCTGGCTACACCTTC

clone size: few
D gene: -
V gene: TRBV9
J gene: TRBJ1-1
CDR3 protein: CASSVRVSGTEAFF
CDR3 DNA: TGTGCCAGCAGCGTCCGGGTGTCGGGCACTGAAGCTTTCTTT

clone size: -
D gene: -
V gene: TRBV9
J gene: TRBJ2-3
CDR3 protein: CASSVEGRISTDTQYF
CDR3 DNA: TGTGCCAGCAGCGTAGAGGGAAGAATTAGCACAGATACGCAGTATTTT

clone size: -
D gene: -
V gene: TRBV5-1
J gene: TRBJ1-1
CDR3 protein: CASNLRGGTEAFF
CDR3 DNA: TGCGCCAGCAACCTCCGGGGGGGCACTGAAGCTTTCTTT

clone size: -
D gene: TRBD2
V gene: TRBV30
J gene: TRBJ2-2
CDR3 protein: CAWSLGLARGELFF
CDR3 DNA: TGTGCCTGGAGTCTCGGACTAGCGCGGGGGGAGCTGTTTTTT

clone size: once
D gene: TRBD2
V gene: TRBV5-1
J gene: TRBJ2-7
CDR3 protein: CASSFGLAGVLNEQYF
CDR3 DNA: TGCGCCAGCAGCTTCGGACTAGCGGGAGTTCTTAACGAGCAGTACTTC

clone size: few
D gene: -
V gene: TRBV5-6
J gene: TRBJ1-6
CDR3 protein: CASSSGPTDSPLHF
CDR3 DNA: TGTGCCAGCAGTTCGGGACCCACGGATTCACCCCTCCACTTT

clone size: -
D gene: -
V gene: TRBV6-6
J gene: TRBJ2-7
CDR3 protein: CASTTGTRHYEQYF
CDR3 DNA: TGTGCCAGCACCACCGGGACTCGGCACTACGAGCAGTACTTC

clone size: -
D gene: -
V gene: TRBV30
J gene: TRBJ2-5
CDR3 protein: CASEVGTQETQYF
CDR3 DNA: TGTGCCTCGGAGGTGGGGACTCAAGAGACCCAGTACTTC

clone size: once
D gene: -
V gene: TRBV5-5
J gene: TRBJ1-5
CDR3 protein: CASSLGGSDRSNQPQHF
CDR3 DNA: TGTGCCAGCAGCTTGGGGGGGAGCGATCGATCCAATCAGCCCCAGCATTTT

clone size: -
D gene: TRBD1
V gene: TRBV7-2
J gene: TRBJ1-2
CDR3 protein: CASSLIPPRDSNYGYTF
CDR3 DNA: TGTGCCAGCAGCTTAATTCCCCCACGGGACAGCAACTATGGCTACACCTTC

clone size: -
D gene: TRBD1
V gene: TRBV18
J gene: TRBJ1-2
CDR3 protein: CASSPGQGDYGYTF
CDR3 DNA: TGTGCCAGCTCCCCGGGACAGGGGGACTATGGCTACACCTTC

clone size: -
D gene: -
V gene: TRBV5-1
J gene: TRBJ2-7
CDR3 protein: CASSRGSSYEQYF
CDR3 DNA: TGCGCCAGCAGCCGGGGGAGCTCCTACGAGCAGTACTTC

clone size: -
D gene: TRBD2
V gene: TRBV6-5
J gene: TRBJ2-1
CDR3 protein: CASSYIAGGPDEQFF
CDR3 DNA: TGTGCCAGCAGTTATATAGCGGGGGGCCCGGATGAGCAGTTCTTC

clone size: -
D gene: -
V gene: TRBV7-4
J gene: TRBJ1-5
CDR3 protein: CASSLGGSYSNQPQHF
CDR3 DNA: TGTGCCAGCAGCTTAGGGGGCAGCTATAGCAATCAGCCCCAGCATTTT

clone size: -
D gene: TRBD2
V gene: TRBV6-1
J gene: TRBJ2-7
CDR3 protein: CASRVSSGMWYEQYF
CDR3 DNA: TGTGCCAGCAGGGTTTCTAGCGGGATGTGGTACGAGCAGTACTTC

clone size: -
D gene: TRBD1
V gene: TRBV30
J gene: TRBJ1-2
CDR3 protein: CAWRPRDRGNYGYTF
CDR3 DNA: TGTGCCTGGCGCCCCCGGGACAGGGGGAACTATGGCTACACCTTC

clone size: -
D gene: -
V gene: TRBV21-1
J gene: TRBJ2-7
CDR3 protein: CASPNSRDRGLRSSYEQYF
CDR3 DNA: TGTGCCAGCCCGAACTCCCGGGACAGGGGGTTAAGGAGCTCCTACGAGCAGTACTTC

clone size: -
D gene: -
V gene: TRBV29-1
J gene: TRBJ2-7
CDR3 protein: CSVREGYEQYF
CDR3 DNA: TGCAGCGTTCGTGAGGGTTACGAGCAGTACTTC

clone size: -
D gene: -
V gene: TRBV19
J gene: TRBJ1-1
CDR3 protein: CASSTDAVNTEAFF
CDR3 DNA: TGTGCCAGTAGTACAGATGCAGTGAACACTGAAGCTTTCTTT

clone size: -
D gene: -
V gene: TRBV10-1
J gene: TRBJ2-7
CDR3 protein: CASSDSGRTYEQYF
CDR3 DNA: TGCGCCAGCAGTGACTCGGGCAGGACCTACGAGCAGTACTTC

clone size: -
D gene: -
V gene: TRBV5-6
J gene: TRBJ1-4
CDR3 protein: CASSPLRRVNEKLFF
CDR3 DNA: TGTGCCAGCAGCCCCCTCCGACGGGTTAATGAAAAACTGTTTTTT